The entry that follows covers one T cell receptor (beta chain) sequence. This receptor's antigen is unknown. No much larger clonotype is one base removed from it; base qualities were not supplied. These data originate in a study of T cell responses to AZD1222 COVID-19 vaccine listed by TCRdb under 2021. Turning to the overall study: AZD1222 recipients whose second dose came at about 4 weeks and those whose second dose came at about 12 weeks were combined into one group, since spike-specific TCR depth and breadth did not differ between the two schedules. TCR sequencing was performed for about 240 trial participants, of whom about 200 were given two doses of AZD1222 and approximately 25 were given two doses of MenACWY control vaccine. Trial participants were enrolled by age into subgroups of 18-55, 56-69 and 70-plus years, and around 150, 28 and 57 TCR-sequenced participants, respectively, were included in these subgroups. On the study overall, not on this receptor specifically: Because no day 14 peak-response samples were available, repertoires were characterized only after the peak T cell response. CD4 TCRs associated with the vaccine covered the entire spike protein, and the dominant responses were in regions 160-218 and 743-854. The 56-69-year group was small, and its depth increase did not reach significance, likely because of low power. Reportedly, close to half of the unique spike-specific TCRs recognized epitopes lying outside the regions that are mutated in the B.1.351 and B.1.1.7 variants. Only five or six AZD1222 recipients were SARS-CoV-2 seropositive at baseline, limiting conclusions about previously exposed vaccinees. Spike-specific TCR breadth and depth rose significantly after two AZD1222 doses compared with day 0 and with MenACWY recipients. Participants were mostly white British, with more females than males. The authors suggested clonal diversity may have been underestimated.

V has 5 bases trimmed and J has 1 base trimmed; junction bases matching no gene number 3. Its CDR3 holds 15 amino acids, cysteine through phenylalanine. This entry keeps only the CDR3 DNA: 45 bases, framed from base 1. Taken from the germline V gene, the CDR1 and CDR2 loops are SGHAT and FQNNGV. The CDR3 regions of human TCRbeta chains were subjected to immunosequencing. Regarding the original processing steps: Repertoire TCRs were checked for matches against a reference library of SARS-CoV-2-specific TCRs that had been generated using the MIRA antigen-specificity platform. Breadth was defined as the fraction of unique TCRs that were SARS-CoV-2-associated. Depth was defined as the fraction of total T cells that were SARS-CoV-2-associated. Using the MIRA data, each spike-specific TCR was assigned both to the spike region to which the TCR was reactive and to a CD4 or CD8 class. Log10-transformed breadth and depth values were compared by one-way ANOVA with Sidak's multiple comparisons tests. The clones in this table, taken by TCRdb from immuneACCESS, are in-frame only. Not every clone is retained; where verified, under half of the shortfall comes from an unresolved V gene, and the cause of the rest is unknown. D and trimming come from the DNA, and the V and J calls and clone size come from that table. The sample contains 150,000 to 200,000 clones, roughly 88% of them found a single time. More than 0.75% of the sample lies in the top ten.

The time point label, as the study defines it: baseline before first vaccination. Vaccinee samples were obtained from the UK trials COV001 and COV002, which included a single-blind randomized controlled phase 2/3 trial of AZD1222 (ChAdOx1 nCoV-19) in healthy adults. For TCRbeta chain sequencing, PBMC samples from trial participants were taken at day 0 and at day 28 after the second dose. This receptor was taken from an adult in good health. The sequence is built from TRBV11-2 and TRBJ2-7, with 12 bases in between that match TRBD2. Sequencing was performed on peripheral blood, taken on day 0 of AZD1222 vaccination. In nucleotides, the sequence is TGTGCCAGCAGCCGACTAGCGGGAGTGTCCTACGAGCAGTACTTC. This codes for CASSRLAGVSYEQYF.